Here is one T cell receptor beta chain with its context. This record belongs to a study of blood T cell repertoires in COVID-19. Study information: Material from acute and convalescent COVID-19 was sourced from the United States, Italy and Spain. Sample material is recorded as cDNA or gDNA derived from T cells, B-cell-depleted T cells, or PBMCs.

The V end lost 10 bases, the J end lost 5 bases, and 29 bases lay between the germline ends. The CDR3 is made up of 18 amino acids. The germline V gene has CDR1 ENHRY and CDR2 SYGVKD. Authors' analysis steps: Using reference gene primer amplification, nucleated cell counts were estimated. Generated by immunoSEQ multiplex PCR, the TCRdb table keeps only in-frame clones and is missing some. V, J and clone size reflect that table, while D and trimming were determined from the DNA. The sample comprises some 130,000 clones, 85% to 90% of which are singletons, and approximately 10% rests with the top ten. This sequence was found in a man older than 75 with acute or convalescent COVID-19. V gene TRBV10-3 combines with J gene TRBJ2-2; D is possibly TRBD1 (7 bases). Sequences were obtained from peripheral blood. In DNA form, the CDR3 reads TGTGCCACCAGCCTGAGAACAGGGGCTAGCGTGAAAACCGGGGAGCTGTTTTTT. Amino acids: CATSLRTGASVKTGELFF.